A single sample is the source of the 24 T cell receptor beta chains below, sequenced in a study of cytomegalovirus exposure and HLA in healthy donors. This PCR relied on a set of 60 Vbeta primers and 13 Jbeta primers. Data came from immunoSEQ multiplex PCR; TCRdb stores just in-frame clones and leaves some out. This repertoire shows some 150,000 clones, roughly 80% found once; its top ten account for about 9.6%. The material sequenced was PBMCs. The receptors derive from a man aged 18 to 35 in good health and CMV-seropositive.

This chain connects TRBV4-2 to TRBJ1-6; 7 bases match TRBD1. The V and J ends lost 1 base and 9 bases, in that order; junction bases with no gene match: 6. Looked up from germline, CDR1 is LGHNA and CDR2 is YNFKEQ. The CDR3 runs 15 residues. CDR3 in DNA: TGTGCCAGCAGCCAAGGGGAGACAGGGTTTTCACCCCTCCACTTT. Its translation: CASSQGETGFSPLHF.

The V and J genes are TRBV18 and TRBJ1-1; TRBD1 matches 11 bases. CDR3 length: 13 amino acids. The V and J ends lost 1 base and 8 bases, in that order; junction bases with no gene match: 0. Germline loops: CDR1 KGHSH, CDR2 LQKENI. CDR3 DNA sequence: TGTGCCAGCTCACCACGGGACAGGGGGGAAGCTTTCTTT. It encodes CASSPRDRGEAFF.

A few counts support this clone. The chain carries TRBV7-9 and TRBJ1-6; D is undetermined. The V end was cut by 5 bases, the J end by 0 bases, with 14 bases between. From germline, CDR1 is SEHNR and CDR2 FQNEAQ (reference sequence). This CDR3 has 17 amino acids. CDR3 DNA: TGTGCCAGCAGCGAACTTCTTCCTAGCTCCTATAATTCACCCCTCCACTTT. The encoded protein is CASSELLPSSYNSPLHF. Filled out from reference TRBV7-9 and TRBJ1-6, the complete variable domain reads DTGVSQNPRHKITKRGQNVTFRCDPISEHNRLYWYRQTLGQGPEFLTYFQNEAQLEKSRLLSDRFSAERPKGSFSTLEIQRTEQGDSAMYLCASSELLPSSYNSPLHFGNGTRLTVT.

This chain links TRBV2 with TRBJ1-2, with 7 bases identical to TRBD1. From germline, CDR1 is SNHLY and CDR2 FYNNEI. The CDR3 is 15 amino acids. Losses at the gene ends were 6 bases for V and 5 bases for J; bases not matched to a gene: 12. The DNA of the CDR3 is TGTGCCAGCAGGGAATACCGGGACAGTACTTATGGCTACACCTTC. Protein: CASREYRDSTYGYTF.

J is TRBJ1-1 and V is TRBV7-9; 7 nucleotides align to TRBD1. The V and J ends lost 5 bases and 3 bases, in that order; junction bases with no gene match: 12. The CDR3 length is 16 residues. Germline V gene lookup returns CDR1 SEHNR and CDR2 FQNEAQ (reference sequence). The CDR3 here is CASSHTGVPRDTEAFF. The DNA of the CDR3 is TGTGCCAGCAGCCACACAGGGGTTCCCAGGGACACTGAAGCTTTCTTT. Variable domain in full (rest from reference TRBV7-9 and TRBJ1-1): DTGVSQNPRHKITKRGQNVTFRCDPISEHNRLYWYRQTLGQGPEFLTYFQNEAQLEKSRLLSDRFSAERPKGSFSTLEIQRTEQGDSAMYLCASSHTGVPRDTEAFFGQGTRLTVV.

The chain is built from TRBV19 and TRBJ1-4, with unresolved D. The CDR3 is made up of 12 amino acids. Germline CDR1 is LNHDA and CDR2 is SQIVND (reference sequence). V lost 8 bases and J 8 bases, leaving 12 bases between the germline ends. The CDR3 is CASLAEGEKLFF. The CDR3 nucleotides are TGTGCCAGTCTTGCCGAGGGAGAAAAACTGTTTTTT.

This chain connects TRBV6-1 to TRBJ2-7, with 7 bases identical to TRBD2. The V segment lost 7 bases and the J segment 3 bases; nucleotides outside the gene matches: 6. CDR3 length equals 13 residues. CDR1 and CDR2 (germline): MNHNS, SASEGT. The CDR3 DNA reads TGTGCCAGCACAAGAGCGGGGAGCTACGAGCAGTACTTC. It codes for CASTRAGSYEQYF.

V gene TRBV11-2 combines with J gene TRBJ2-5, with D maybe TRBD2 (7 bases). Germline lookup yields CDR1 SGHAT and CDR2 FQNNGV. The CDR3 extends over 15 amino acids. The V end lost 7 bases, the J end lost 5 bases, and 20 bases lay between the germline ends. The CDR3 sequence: CASTRGRGGRETQYF. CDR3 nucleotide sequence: TGTGCCAGCACCCGAGGGAGGGGGGGCCGCGAGACCCAGTACTTC.

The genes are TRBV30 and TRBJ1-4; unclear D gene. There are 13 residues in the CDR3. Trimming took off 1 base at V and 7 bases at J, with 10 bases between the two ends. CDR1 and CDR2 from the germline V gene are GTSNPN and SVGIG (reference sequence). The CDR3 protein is CAWSAGNGEKLFF. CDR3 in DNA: TGTGCCTGGAGTGCGGGGAATGGTGAAAAACTGTTTTTT.

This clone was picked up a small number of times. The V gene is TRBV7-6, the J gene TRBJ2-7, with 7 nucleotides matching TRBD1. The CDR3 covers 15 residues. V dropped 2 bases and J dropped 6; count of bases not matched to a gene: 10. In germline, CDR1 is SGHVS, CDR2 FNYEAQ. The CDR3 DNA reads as TGTGCCAGCAGCTTACGACAGGGCCTAGATTCCGAGCAGTACTTC. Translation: CASSLRQGLDSEQYF.

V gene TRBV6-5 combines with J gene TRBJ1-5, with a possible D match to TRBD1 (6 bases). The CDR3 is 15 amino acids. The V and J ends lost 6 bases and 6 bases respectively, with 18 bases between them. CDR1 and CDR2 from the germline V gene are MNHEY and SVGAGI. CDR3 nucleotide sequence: TGTGCCAGCAGCCCAGACACAGGGCCCACTCAGCCCCAGCATTTT. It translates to CASSPDTGPTQPQHF.

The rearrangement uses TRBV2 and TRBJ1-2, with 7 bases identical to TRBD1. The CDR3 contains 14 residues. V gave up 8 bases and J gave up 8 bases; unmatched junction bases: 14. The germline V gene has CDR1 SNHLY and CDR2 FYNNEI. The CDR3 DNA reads TGTGCCAGCGGACGACAGGGAGGTTTTGCGGGCTACACCTTC. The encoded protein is CASGRQGGFAGYTF.

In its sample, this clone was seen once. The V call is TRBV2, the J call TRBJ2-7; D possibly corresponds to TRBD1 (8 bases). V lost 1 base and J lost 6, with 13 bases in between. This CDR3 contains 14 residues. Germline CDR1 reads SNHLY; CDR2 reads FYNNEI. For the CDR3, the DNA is TGTGCCAGCAGTGAAGGGACAGGGAGGGTCGAGCAGTACTTC. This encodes CASSEGTGRVEQYF.

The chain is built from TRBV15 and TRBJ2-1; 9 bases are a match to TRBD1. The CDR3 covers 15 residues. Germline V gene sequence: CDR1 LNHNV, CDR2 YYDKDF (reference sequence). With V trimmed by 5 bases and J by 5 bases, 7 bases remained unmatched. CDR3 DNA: TGTGCCACCAGCTTACCGACAGGGGGGAACAATGAGCAGTTCTTC. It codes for CATSLPTGGNNEQFF. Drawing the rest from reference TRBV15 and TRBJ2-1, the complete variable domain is DAMVIQNPRYQVTQFGKPVTLSCSQTLNHNVMYWYQQKSSQAPKLLFHYYDKDFNNEADTPDNFQSRRPNTSFCFLDIRSPGLGDTAMYLCATSLPTGGNNEQFFGPGTRLTVL.

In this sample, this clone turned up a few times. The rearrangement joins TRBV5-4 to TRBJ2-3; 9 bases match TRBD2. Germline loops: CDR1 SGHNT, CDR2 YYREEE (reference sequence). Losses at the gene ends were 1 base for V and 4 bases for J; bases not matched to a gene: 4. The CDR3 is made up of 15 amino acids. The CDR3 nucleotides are TGTGCCAGCAGCTTGAGTAGCGGGAGCGCAGATACGCAGTATTTT. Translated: CASSLSSGSADTQYF.

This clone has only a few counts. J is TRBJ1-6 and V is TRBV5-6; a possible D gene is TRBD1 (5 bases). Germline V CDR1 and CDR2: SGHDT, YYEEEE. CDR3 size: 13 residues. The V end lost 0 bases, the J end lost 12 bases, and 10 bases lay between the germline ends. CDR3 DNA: TGTGCCAGCAGCTTGGTCGGGGGAGGACCCCTCCACTTT. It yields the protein CASSLVGGGPLHF.

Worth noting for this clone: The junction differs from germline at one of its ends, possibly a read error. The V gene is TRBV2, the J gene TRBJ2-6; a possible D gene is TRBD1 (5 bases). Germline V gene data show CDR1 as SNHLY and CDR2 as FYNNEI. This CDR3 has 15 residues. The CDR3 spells CASSISLKGANGLTF. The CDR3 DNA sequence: TGTGCCAGCAGTATTAGTCTCAAAGGGGCCAACGGCCTGACTTTC.

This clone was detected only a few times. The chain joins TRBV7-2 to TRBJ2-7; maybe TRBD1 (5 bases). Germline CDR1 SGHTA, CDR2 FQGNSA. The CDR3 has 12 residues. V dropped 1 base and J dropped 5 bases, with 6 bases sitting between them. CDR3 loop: CASSLVGDEQYF. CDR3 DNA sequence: TGTGCCAGCAGCTTAGTAGGGGACGAGCAGTACTTC.

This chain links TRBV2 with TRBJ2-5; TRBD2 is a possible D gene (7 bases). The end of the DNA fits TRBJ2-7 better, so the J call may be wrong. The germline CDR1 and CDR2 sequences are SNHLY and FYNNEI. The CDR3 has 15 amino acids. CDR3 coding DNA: TGTGCCAGCAGCACGGCGCGGGGGCACTCCTACGAGCAGTACTTC. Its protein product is CASSTARGHSYEQYF.

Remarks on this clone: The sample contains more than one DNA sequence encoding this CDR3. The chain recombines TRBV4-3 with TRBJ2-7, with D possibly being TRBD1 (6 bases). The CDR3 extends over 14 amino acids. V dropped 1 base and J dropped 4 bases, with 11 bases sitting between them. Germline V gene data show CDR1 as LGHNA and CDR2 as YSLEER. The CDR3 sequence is CASSQATGRYEQYF. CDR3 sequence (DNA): TGCGCCAGCAGCCAAGCTACAGGGAGATACGAGCAGTACTTC.

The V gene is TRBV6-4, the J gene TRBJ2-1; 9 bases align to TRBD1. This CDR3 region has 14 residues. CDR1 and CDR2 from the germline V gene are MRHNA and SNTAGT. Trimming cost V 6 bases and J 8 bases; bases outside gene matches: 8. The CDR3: CASSRDRVYDEQFF. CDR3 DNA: TGTGCCAGCAGCCGGGACAGGGTGTATGATGAGCAGTTCTTC.

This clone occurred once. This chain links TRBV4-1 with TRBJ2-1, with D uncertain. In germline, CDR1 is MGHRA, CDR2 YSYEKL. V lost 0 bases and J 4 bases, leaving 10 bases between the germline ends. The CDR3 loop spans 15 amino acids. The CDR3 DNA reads TGCGCCAGCAGCCAAGAGCACATTCCTTACAATGAGCAGTTCTTC. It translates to CASSQEHIPYNEQFF.

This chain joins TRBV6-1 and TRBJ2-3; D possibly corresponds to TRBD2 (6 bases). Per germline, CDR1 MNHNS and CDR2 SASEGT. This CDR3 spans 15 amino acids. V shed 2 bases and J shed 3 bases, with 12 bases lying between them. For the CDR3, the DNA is TGTGCCAGCAGTGAAAGTTGGGGGGTGACAGATACGCAGTATTTT. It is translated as CASSESWGVTDTQYF.

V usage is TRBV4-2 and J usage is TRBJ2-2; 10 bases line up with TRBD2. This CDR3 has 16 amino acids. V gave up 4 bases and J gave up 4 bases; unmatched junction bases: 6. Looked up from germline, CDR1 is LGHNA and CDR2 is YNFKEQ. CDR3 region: CASSPLAGAATGELFF. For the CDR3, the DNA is TGTGCCAGCAGCCCTCTAGCGGGAGCTGCCACCGGGGAGCTGTTTTTT.